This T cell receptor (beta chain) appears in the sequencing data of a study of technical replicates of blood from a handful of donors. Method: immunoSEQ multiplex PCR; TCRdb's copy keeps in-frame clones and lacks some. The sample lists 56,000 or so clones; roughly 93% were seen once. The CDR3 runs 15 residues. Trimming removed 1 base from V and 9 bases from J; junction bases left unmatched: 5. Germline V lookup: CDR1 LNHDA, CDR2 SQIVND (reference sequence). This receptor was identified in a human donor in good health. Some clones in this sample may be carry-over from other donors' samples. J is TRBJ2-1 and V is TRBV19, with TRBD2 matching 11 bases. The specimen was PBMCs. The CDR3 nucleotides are TGTGCCAGTAGTATAGGCGGTAGCGGGAGGGGTGAGCAGTTCTTC. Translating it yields CASSIGGSGRGEQFF.